This T cell receptor (beta chain) emerged from a study of beta chain features in type 1 diabetes. Study overall: Investigators examined some 100,000,000 sorted cells across all samples.

Comments on this clone: The antigen is unknown.

Sequencing targeted expressed TCRB transcripts, as all isolated RNA had been reverse transcribed. Sequencing of naive, central memory and regulatory T cell samples gave an average of approximately 3.5 million reads. The table came from immunoSEQ multiplex PCR; TCRdb's copy has only in-frame clones and leaves some out. The sample lists 160,000 or so clones, 7% to 10% occurring once. With 3 bases clipped from V and 5 bases from J, the junction kept 7 bases outside the gene matches. Germline assignment: CDR1 SGHDT and CDR2 YYEEEE. The CDR3 consists of 14 residues. One heparinised draw, averaging around 0.12 L, was taken per donor. Study-wide results and caveats: cDNA-based reads could over-represent cells with high TCR expression.

The sequenced material came from central memory CD4+ T cells from blood. This TCR derives from a woman aged 18-29 years in good health. The genes are TRBV5-6 and TRBJ1-1; the match to TRBD1 covers 7 bases. CDR3 region: CASSSYRGWTEAFF. The CDR3 DNA is TGTGCCAGCAGCTCTTACAGGGGTTGGACTGAAGCTTTCTTT.